These 23 T cell receptor beta chains were all obtained from the same sample, sequenced in a study of PD-L1 blockade in urothelial cancer. The data were produced by immunoSEQ multiplex PCR, yet TCRdb's version contains in-frame clones alone and is incomplete. The sample contains about 120,000 clones, more than 85% of which appear only once. Time point of the sample: peripheral blood 6 weeks after treatment start. The sequences come from PBMCs, collected around atezolizumab (anti-PD-L1) treatment. These receptor sequences come from a man aged 60-69 years with urothelial cancer.

This clone was observed once. The V call is TRBV4-2, the J call TRBJ2-7, with TRBD2 identical over 10 bases. CDR3 length equals 15 residues. Germline V CDR1 and CDR2: LGHNA, YNFKEQ. The trim removed 4 bases at V and 3 bases at J, leaving 6 bases unmatched. DNA of the CDR3: TGTGCCAGCAGCCCCTCCTCTAGCGGGAGCTACGAGCAGTACTTC. Protein: CASSPSSSGSYEQYF.

This chain uses TRBV5-4 with TRBJ2-3, with a tentative D call TRBD2 (6 bases). The CDR3 is 17 residues long. Trimming removed 3 bases at V and 2 bases at J, with 19 bases between. Germline assignment: CDR1 SGHNT and CDR2 YYREEE (reference sequence). In nucleotides, the CDR3 is TGTGCCAGCAGCTCTAGCGCGTCACGGGAATACACAGATACGCAGTATTTT. Translating gives CASSSSASREYTDTQYF.

V usage is TRBV11-3 and J usage is TRBJ1-3; no clear D gene. This CDR3 is 17 amino acids long. Germline CDR1 and CDR2: SGHNT and YENEEA. V dropped 1 base and J dropped 0 bases, with 13 bases sitting between them. CDR3 DNA sequence: TGTGCCAGCAGCTTAGTCCCCGGTTCGAGCTCTGGAAACACCATATATTTT. This sequence encodes CASSLVPGSSSGNTIYF.

The chain carries TRBV28 and TRBJ2-7, with 10 bases that match TRBD2. The V segment lost 8 bases and the J segment 4 bases; nucleotides outside the gene matches: 8. Per germline, CDR1 MDHEN and CDR2 SYDVKM. The CDR3 totals 14 residues. The CDR3 spells CASGLTSGLYEQYF. DNA of the CDR3: TGTGCCAGCGGGTTGACTAGCGGGTTGTACGAGCAGTACTTC.

The rearrangement uses TRBV7-9 and TRBJ2-7; a possible D gene is TRBD1 (6 bases). Germline V CDR1 and CDR2: SEHNR, FQNEAQ (reference sequence). With 4 bases removed from V and 6 bases from J, the gap between germline ends came to 28 bases. This CDR3 spans 18 amino acids. The DNA for the CDR3 is TGTGCCAGCAGCTCTCCGCTAACAGGGAGTAGTAAAGGTGTCGAGCAGTACTTC. This sequence encodes CASSSPLTGSSKGVEQYF.

The chain is built from TRBV6-1 and TRBJ2-3; TRBD2 matches at 11 bases. The CDR3 consists of 16 residues. Germline V gives CDR1 MNHNS, CDR2 SASEGT. J gave up 1 base and V 1 base, and 1 base lay outside the gene matches. CDR3 loop: CASSEVAGGGTDTQYF. CDR3 coding DNA: TGTGCCAGCAGTGAAGTAGCGGGAGGGGGCACAGATACGCAGTATTTT.

J is TRBJ2-1 and V is TRBV13, with a tentative D call TRBD2 (6 bases). V gave up 5 bases and J gave up 2 bases, with 13 bases separating them. CDR3 length: 15 residues. From germline, CDR1 is PRHDT and CDR2 FYEKMQ (reference sequence). The CDR3 protein is CASSPRGGTYNEQFF. CDR3 nucleotide sequence: TGTGCCAGCAGCCCCCGGGGAGGTACCTACAATGAGCAGTTCTTC. The full variable domain, rest sourced from reference TRBV13 and TRBJ2-1, is AAGVIQSPRHLIKEKRETATLKCYPIPRHDTVYWYQQGPGQDPQFLISFYEKMQSDKGSIPDRFSAQQFSDYHSELNMSSLELGDSALYFCASSPRGGTYNEQFFGPGTRLTVL.

The CDR3 bases are TGCGCCAGCAGCTCGGGACTAGCGGGAGTCTCAGGAGAGACCCAGTACTTC. This sequence encodes CASSSGLAGVSGETQYF. The chain links TRBV5-1 to TRBJ2-5, with 14 bases identical to TRBD2. CDR1 and CDR2 (germline): SGHRS, YFSETQ. The CDR3 runs to 17 residues. The J segment lost 4 bases and the V segment lost 3 bases, leaving 8 bases of the junction unmatched.

The chain uses TRBV10-2 and TRBJ1-2; D gene ambiguous. Trimming took 2 bases from V and 4 from J, leaving 17 bases between them. This CDR3 contains 16 residues. Germline V gene lookup returns CDR1 WSHSY and CDR2 SAAADI. This CDR3 is CASSEPGLRPPYGYTF. CDR3 bases: TGCGCCAGCAGTGAGCCTGGACTCAGACCGCCCTATGGCTACACCTTC.

The sample holds a few counts of this clone. The rearrangement links TRBV2 to TRBJ2-2, with a tentative D call TRBD2 (5 bases). V lost 6 bases and J lost 4, with 9 bases in between. The CDR3 is made up of 13 amino acids. Looked up from germline, CDR1 is SNHLY and CDR2 is FYNNEI. CDR3 region: CASSLGVTGELFF. The CDR3 coding sequence is TGTGCCAGCAGCCTCGGGGTCACCGGGGAGCTGTTTTTT. The variable domain in full, completed from reference TRBV2 and TRBJ2-2, reads EPEVTQTPSHQVTQMGQEVILRCVPISNHLYFYWYRQILGQKVEFLVSFYNNEISEKSEIFDDQFSVERPDGSNFTLKIRSTKLEDSAMYFCASSLGVTGELFFGEGSRLTVL.

The rearrangement links TRBV5-6 to TRBJ2-1; tentatively, D is TRBD2 (5 bases). The V and J ends lost 4 bases and 6 bases respectively, with 14 bases between them. The CDR3 extends over 14 amino acids. Germline CDR1 and CDR2: SGHDT and YYEEEE. CDR3 coding DNA: TGTGCCAGCAGCGCGGACTGGCAAGGCAATGAGCAGTTCTTC. Translating gives CASSADWQGNEQFF.

The rearrangement uses TRBV6-1 and TRBJ2-5; 7 nucleotides align to TRBD2. The CDR3 covers 14 residues. The J segment lost 2 bases and the V segment lost 10 bases, leaving 10 bases of the junction unmatched. Germline CDR1 MNHNS, CDR2 SASEGT. CDR3: CAIARSGLQETQYF. CDR3 DNA: TGTGCCATCGCAAGATCGGGACTACAAGAGACCCAGTACTTC.

The rearrangement joins TRBV10-3 to TRBJ1-4, with D possibly TRBD1 on 6 matching bases. The V end was cut by 7 bases, the J end by 8 bases, with 11 bases between. The CDR3 loop spans 12 amino acids. Germline V gene data show CDR1 as ENHRY and CDR2 as SYGVKD. CDR3 region: CAITGAEEKLFF. CDR3 bases: TGTGCCATCACAGGGGCGGAAGAAAAACTGTTTTTT.

V and J are TRBV7-3 and TRBJ2-1, with 7 bases identical to TRBD2. Germline-derived CDR1 and CDR2 are SGHTA and FQGTGA. The CDR3 consists of 15 residues. Trimming took 4 bases from V and 6 from J; bases not matched to a gene: 9. The CDR3 here is CASSSSSTSPNEQFF. DNA of the CDR3: TGTGCCAGCAGCTCCTCTTCGACTAGCCCCAATGAGCAGTTCTTC.

The V gene is TRBV7-3, the J gene TRBJ2-3, with D possibly matching TRBD2 (6 bases). V was shortened by 5 bases and J by 0 bases, with 9 bases between the two germline ends. The germline CDR1 and CDR2 sequences are SGHTA and FQGTGA. The CDR3 has 14 residues. CDR3 in DNA: TGTGCCAGCAGCACCGGGACTAGCACAGATACGCAGTATTTT. Amino acid sequence: CASSTGTSTDTQYF. The entire variable domain, with the rest obtained from reference TRBV7-3 and TRBJ2-3, is as follows: GAGVSQTPSNKVTEKGKYVELRCDPISGHTALYWYRQSLGQGPEFLIYFQGTGAADDSGLPNDRFFAVRPEGSVSTLKIQRTERGDSAVYLCASSTGTSTDTQYFGPGTRLTVL.

The rearrangement joins TRBV9 to TRBJ2-2; D is perhaps TRBD2 (5 bases). This CDR3 contains 16 residues. CDR1 is SGDLS and CDR2 is YYNGEE in the germline V gene. V lost 0 bases and J 1 base, leaving 10 bases between the germline ends. Here the CDR3 DNA reads TGTGCCAGCAGCGTAGATCATGCGGGGAACACCGGGGAGCTGTTTTTT. This encodes CASSVDHAGNTGELFF.

The chain links TRBV9 to TRBJ2-1; TRBD2 aligns across 8 bases. The CDR3 sequence is 14 residues long. In germline, CDR1 is SGDLS, CDR2 YYNGEE. Trimming cost V 2 bases and J 8 bases; bases outside gene matches: 6. The CDR3 bases are TGTGCCAGCAGCGTCGGGGGGGTTCTGGATGAGCAGTTCTTC. Translating it yields CASSVGGVLDEQFF.

This chain joins TRBV4-3 and TRBJ2-4, with 9 positions matching TRBD2. The CDR3 runs to 15 residues. The junction had 6 bases not matched to a gene; V was cut back by 5 bases and J by 4 bases. Germline V lookup: CDR1 LGHNA, CDR2 YSLEER. The DNA for the CDR3 is TGCGCCAGCAGCGCGCTAGCGGGGCCGAAAAACATTCAGTACTTC. It yields the protein CASSALAGPKNIQYF.

The V and J genes are TRBV25-1 and TRBJ2-7; a possible D gene is TRBD2 (5 bases). V was cut by 2 bases and J by 3 bases, with 11 bases left in between. The CDR3 extends over 14 amino acids. The germline gives CDR1 MGHDK, CDR2 SYGVNS. DNA of the CDR3: TGTGCCAGCAGTGAAATCACTAGTAGCTACGAGCAGTACTTC. Protein sequence: CASSEITSSYEQYF.

The CDR3 reads CASSYSQGTHEQYF. The CDR3 nucleotides are TGTGCCAGCAGTTACTCACAGGGGACCCACGAGCAGTACTTC. The chain joins TRBV6-6 to TRBJ2-7, with TRBD1 identical over 7 bases. The germline V gene has CDR1 MNHNY and CDR2 SVGAGI (reference sequence). CDR3 length equals 14 residues. The J segment lost 5 bases and the V segment lost 0 bases, leaving 4 bases of the junction unmatched.

V and J are TRBV6-6 and TRBJ1-1; no reliable D call. This CDR3 has 14 residues. V lost 5 bases, J lost 0 bases, and 10 bases lay in between. Germline V gene sequence: CDR1 MNHNY, CDR2 SVGAGI (reference sequence). CDR3 sequence reads: CASSGGGMNTEAFF. The CDR3 coding sequence is TGTGCCAGCAGTGGAGGAGGGATGAACACTGAAGCTTTCTTT.

V gene TRBV4-3 combines with J gene TRBJ2-1, with D maybe TRBD1 (7 bases). V was cut by 0 bases and J by 10 bases, with 22 bases left in between. Germline CDR1 and CDR2: LGHNA and YSLEER. CDR3 length: 17 residues. The CDR3 region is CASSQDTDRVIGGEQFF. The CDR3 DNA is TGCGCCAGCAGCCAAGACACCGACAGGGTGATAGGAGGGGAGCAGTTCTTC.

This clone has a handful of counts. This chain uses TRBV5-1 with TRBJ1-1; D uncertain. The CDR3 sequence is 13 residues long. CDR1 and CDR2 from the germline V gene are SGHRS and YFSETQ. Between the trimmed V and J ends, which lost 7 bases and 2 bases, there was a span of 12 bases. CDR3 coding DNA: TGCGCCAGCTCCGGAAGCGATAACACTGAAGCTTTCTTT. It specifies CASSGSDNTEAFF. Supplemented by reference TRBV5-1 and TRBJ1-1, the full variable domain reads KAGVTQTPRYLIKTRGQQVTLSCSPISGHRSVSWYQQTPGQGLQFLFEYFSETQRNKGNFPGRFSGRQFSNSRSEMNVSTLELGDSALYLCASSGSDNTEAFFGQGTRLTVV.